One sample yielded the 14 T cell receptor beta chains listed below, sequenced in a study of regulatory T cells in long-lasting Graves disease. Combining iRepertoire HTBI primers with Arm-PCR of CDR3 regions, the authors built TCR beta libraries. Using its own MiXCR run on the multiplex PCR reads, TCRdb lists one record per CDR3 protein. This sample carries about 660,000 distinct CDR3 sequences, 25% to 35% of them seen once, and the ten largest clones take roughly 41%. The time point is: persistent/refractory GD, antithyroid drugs over 5 years with positive TRAb. The TCR library was made from RNA extracted from PBMCs. The specimen comprised peripheral blood mononuclear cells (PBMCs), sampled when the disease was refractory, from a patient treated with antithyroid drugs. The receptor source for this set is a female donor with Graves disease.

This clonotype was found a few times. The chain couples TRBV7-8 to TRBJ1-1; 12 nucleotides line up with TRBD1. The length of the CDR3 is 16 residues. Looked up from germline, CDR1 is SGHVS and CDR2 is FQNEAQ. V lost 3 bases to trimming and J lost 7 bases; unmatched junction nucleotides: 9. The CDR3 DNA reads as TGTGCCAGCAGCTTCGCCGGGACAGGGGGCGACGGTGAAGCTTTCTTT. It specifies CASSFAGTGGDGEAFF.

This clonotype was observed once. This chain uses TRBV5-1 with TRBJ1-2; D unclear. Looked up from germline, CDR1 is SGHRS and CDR2 is YFSETQ. Deletions cut 2 bases from V and 8 bases from J, with 16 bases between. This CDR3 contains 14 residues. CDR3 coding DNA: TGCGCCAGCAGCTTTAGGGCGGATCCTGGGGGCTACACCTTC. It encodes CASSFRADPGGYTF.

The chain carries TRBV5-1 and TRBJ1-1; the D is unclear. Germline assignment: CDR1 SGHRS and CDR2 YFSETQ. Trimming shortened V by 2 bases and J by 1 base, and 15 bases separated the two germline ends. The CDR3 extends over 16 amino acids. CDR3 loop: CASSFRAWVPNTEAFF. The CDR3 coding sequence is TGCGCCAGCAGCTTCCGGGCCTGGGTTCCGAACACTGAAGCTTTCTTT.

This clonotype appeared a few times. The V and J genes are TRBV12-3 or TRBV12-4 and TRBJ1-2; no firm D call. With 0 bases removed from V and 6 bases from J, the gap between germline ends came to 20 bases. The CDR3 extends over 17 amino acids. The CDR3 DNA reads as TGTGCCAGCAGTTTAGCGGAGACACTTCGCCCCTATAATGGCTACACCTTC. Amino acids: CASSLAETLRPYNGYTF.

This clonotype was seen a handful of times. V is TRBV12-3 or TRBV12-4 and J is TRBJ2-7; possibly TRBD1 for D (5 bases). This CDR3 spans 14 amino acids. V was trimmed by 3 bases and J by 2 bases, leaving 11 bases between them. CDR3 loop: CASSFQGSAYEQYF. CDR3 in DNA: TGTGCCAGCAGTTTTCAGGGAAGCGCCTACGAGCAGTACTTC.

This clonotype showed up many times. The rearrangement links TRBV11-2 to TRBJ1-2; weak D call: TRBD1 (5 bases). CDR3 length: 16 amino acids. Germline V gene sequence: CDR1 SGHAT, CDR2 FQNNGV. V lost 4 bases and J 0 bases, leaving 15 bases between the germline ends. The CDR3 region is CASSSYPQGSNYGYTF. In DNA, the CDR3 is TGTGCCAGCAGCTCTTATCCCCAGGGATCTAACTATGGCTACACCTTC.

The chain employs TRBV12-5 and TRBJ2-7, with 9 bases lining up with TRBD2. The CDR3 sequence is 15 residues long. V was clipped by 6 bases and J by 4 bases; unmatched bases: 10. The V gene's germline CDR1 is LGHNT and CDR2 FRNRAP. The chain's CDR3 is CASGLTAGGLYEQYF. The CDR3 coding sequence is TGTGCTAGTGGCCTAACCGCGGGAGGGTTGTACGAGCAGTACTTC.

This clonotype was counted between two and nine times. V is TRBV27 and J is TRBJ2-7; 9 bases line up with TRBD2. After removal of 3 bases from V and 4 bases from J, the junction contained 13 bases not matched to a gene. The CDR3 length is 17 residues. Germline values: CDR1 MNHEY, CDR2 SMNVEV (reference sequence). This chain's CDR3 is CASSFHAGGRGLYEQYF. DNA for the CDR3: TGTGCCAGCAGTTTCCATGCGGGGGGGCGGGGGTTGTACGAGCAGTACTTC.

This clonotype was observed a single time. Germline is not matched at one junction end, which may reflect a read error. J is TRBJ1-2 and V is TRBV9; 9 nucleotides line up with TRBD1. The CDR3 length is 14 residues. Germline V gives CDR1 SGDLS, CDR2 YYNGEE. The CDR3 DNA sequence: TGTGCCAGTAGCGGGACAGGGAGAACTTATGGCTACACCTTC. Its translation: CASSGTGRTYGYTF.

V usage is TRBV11-2 and J usage is TRBJ2-7; D is unclear. Trimming stripped 0 bases from V and 3 bases from J, with 12 bases between. The CDR3 contains 15 residues. Per the germline V gene, CDR1 is SGHAT and CDR2 is FQNNGV. CDR3: CASSLDWANLYEQYF. CDR3 bases: TGTGCCAGCAGCTTAGATTGGGCGAACCTCTACGAGCAGTACTTC.

This clonotype was observed a few times. This rearrangement joins TRBV11-2 to TRBJ2-7, with D perhaps TRBD2 (5 bases). V lost 1 base to trimming and J lost 3 bases, with 13 bases between them. Germline V lookup: CDR1 SGHAT, CDR2 FQNNGV. CDR3 length: 15 residues. The CDR3 loop is CASSLGEGFGYEQYF. As DNA, the CDR3 is TGTGCCAGCAGCTTAGGAGAGGGTTTTGGCTACGAGCAGTACTTC.

The chain employs TRBV29-1 and TRBJ1-2; 7 positions agree with TRBD1. The CDR3 length is 14 residues. CDR1 and CDR2 (germline): SQVTM, ANQGSEA. V trimming: 3 bases; J trimming: 0 bases; junction bases outside the gene matches: 4. This chain's CDR3 is CSVDGTATNYGYTF. CDR3 DNA sequence: TGCAGCGTTGATGGGACAGCCACTAACTATGGCTACACCTTC.

The CDR3 bases are TGTGCCAGCAGTTACGTCGGGTTGGATGAAAAACTGTTTTTT. It codes for CASSYVGLDEKLFF. The chain is built from TRBV6-2 or TRBV6-3 and TRBJ1-4; D uncertain. From germline, CDR1 is MNHEY and CDR2 SVGEGT. V shed 2 bases and J shed 6 bases, with 10 bases lying between them. The CDR3 consists of 14 residues.

A note on this clonotype: A read error is the likely source, as a far larger clone sits one nucleotide away. V is TRBV6-7 and J is TRBJ1-5; D is ambiguous. TRBV6-7 is an ORF, with its function uncertain. Trimming removed 3 bases at V and 2 bases at J, with 2 bases between. This CDR3 has 12 amino acids. The CDR3 DNA reads TGTGCCAGCAGTTATTGCAATCAGCCCCAGCATTTT. Encoded protein: CASSYCNQPQHF.